The 30 T cell receptor beta chains given below trace back to one sample, sequenced in a study of blood T cells in healthy people across ages. Alongside a J-beta primer mix, a sample-barcoded 5' primer served in a second PCR lasting roughly 7 to 12 cycles. TCRdb itself ran the 5' RACE reads through MiXCR, one entry per CDR3 protein. The repertoire includes around 600,000 distinct CDR3 sequences, 40% to 55% of them detected once, and approximately 25% sits in the top ten. The specimen was blood. The receptors come from a man at least 80 years old in good health.

This clonotype appeared a few times. The J gene is TRBJ2-1, the V gene TRBV6-2 or TRBV6-3; possible D gene TRBD1, 6 bases. Trimming took off 4 bases at V and 8 bases at J, with 21 bases between the two ends. The CDR3 totals 16 residues. Germline assignment: CDR1 MNHEY and CDR2 SVGEGT. In DNA, the CDR3 is TGTGCCAGCAGTTCGCTTGGCGACAGGAACCCCGATGAGCAGTTCTTC. This translates into CASSSLGDRNPDEQFF.

This rearrangement joins TRBV6-2 or TRBV6-3 to TRBJ1-2, with a possible D match to TRBD1 (5 bases). The germline CDR1 and CDR2 sequences are MNHEY and SVGEGT. The CDR3 extends over 11 amino acids. The V end lost 5 bases, the J end lost 8 bases, and 9 bases lay between the germline ends. CDR3 loop: CASSRTRGYTF. For the CDR3, the DNA is TGTGCCAGCAGTCGGACACGCGGCTACACCTTC.

This clonotype came up once. The J gene is TRBJ2-3, the V gene TRBV20-1, with D possibly TRBD1 on 5 matching bases. Trimming took off 4 bases at V and 4 bases at J, with 12 bases between the two ends. The CDR3 is 13 amino acids. Germline V gives CDR1 DFQATT, CDR2 SNEGSKA (reference sequence). In DNA, the CDR3 is TGCAGTGCTACCCAGACAGATGCAGATACGCAGTATTTT. Protein product: CSATQTDADTQYF.

This chain uses TRBV28 with TRBJ2-1, with TRBD2 matching 8 bases. From germline, CDR1 is MDHEN and CDR2 SYDVKM. The CDR3 has 15 residues. V lost 2 bases, J lost 6 bases, and 6 bases stayed unmatched. The CDR3 here is CASSLSGGRLNEQFF. The CDR3 nucleotides are TGTGCCAGCAGTTTAAGTGGCGGGAGGCTCAATGAGCAGTTCTTC. Variable domain in full (rest from reference TRBV28 and TRBJ2-1): DVKVTQSSRYLVKRTGEKVFLECVQDMDHENMFWYRQDPGLGLRLIYFSYDVKMKEKGDIPEGYSVSREKKERFSLILESASTNQTSMYLCASSLSGGRLNEQFFGPGTRLTVL.

The J gene is TRBJ2-5, the V gene TRBV6-2 or TRBV6-3; 8 positions agree with TRBD2. This CDR3 comprises 14 residues. Losses at the gene ends were 7 bases for V and 3 bases for J; bases not matched to a gene: 7. CDR1 and CDR2 (germline): MNHEY, SVGEGT. The CDR3 loop reads CASTRSTSEETQYF. CDR3 in DNA: TGTGCCAGCACGCGGTCGACTAGCGAAGAGACCCAGTACTTC.

The CDR3 reads CASTWERTAQFF. CDR3 coding DNA: TGTGCCAGCACCTGGGAGCGGACAGCACAGTTCTTC. The chain combines TRBV12-3 or TRBV12-4 with TRBJ2-1; D possibly corresponds to TRBD1 (6 bases). The CDR3 is 12 residues long. The V end was cut by 7 bases, the J end by 13 bases, with 17 bases between.

The chain carries TRBV20-1 and TRBJ1-5, with 8 bases aligning to TRBD1. V gave up 4 bases and J gave up 3 bases; unmatched junction bases: 11. Germline V gives CDR1 DFQATT, CDR2 SNEGSKA (reference sequence). CDR3 length: 16 residues. CDR3 residues: CSAKYAGGADNQPQHF. DNA of the CDR3: TGCAGTGCTAAGTACGCAGGGGGCGCGGACAATCAGCCCCAGCATTTT.

This rearrangement joins TRBV5-1 to TRBJ2-3; 7 positions agree with TRBD1. V lost 0 bases and J lost 6; bases outside the gene matches: 7. The CDR3 length is 15 residues. CDR1 and CDR2 (germline): SGHRS, YFSETQ. For the CDR3, the DNA is TGCGCCAGCAGCTTGGAGGGGACAGAGGTTGATACGCAGTATTTT. It translates to CASSLEGTEVDTQYF.

Only one count was recorded for this clonotype. The chain couples TRBV25-1 to TRBJ1-5, with 7 bases lining up with TRBD1. CDR3 size: 13 residues. V gave up 4 bases and J gave up 5 bases; unmatched junction bases: 2. CDR1 is MGHDK, CDR2 SYGVNS, per germline. The DNA of the CDR3 is TGTGCCAGCAGTGTAGGGGGCTATCAGCCCCAGCATTTT. This translates into CASSVGGYQPQHF.

The chain has TRBV5-1 and TRBJ2-1; 9 nucleotides line up with TRBD1. Germline V gene lookup returns CDR1 SGHRS and CDR2 YFSETQ. The CDR3 runs to 15 residues. J was trimmed by 7 bases and V by 4 bases; bases with no gene match: 9. DNA for the CDR3: TGCGCCAGCAGCGTAACCGGGACAGGGTTTAATGAGCAGTTCTTC. This sequence encodes CASSVTGTGFNEQFF.

The chain links TRBV6-6 to TRBJ1-2; D might be TRBD1 (6 bases). This CDR3 contains 14 residues. V was clipped by 0 bases and J by 8 bases, with 13 bases between them. CDR1 and CDR2 (germline): MNHNY, SVGAGI (reference sequence). The CDR3 sequence: CASSYSGGSRGYTF. CDR3 bases: TGTGCCAGCAGTTACTCGGGGGGCTCTCGGGGCTACACCTTC.

In the case of this clonotype: The junction shows a germline mismatch at one end, possibly a read error. V gene TRBV6-6 combines with J gene TRBJ2-5; D ambiguous. Germline values: CDR1 MNHNY, CDR2 SVGAGI (reference sequence). There are 15 residues in the CDR3. CDR3 coding DNA: TGTGCCAGTAGTTACTTCAACCCGGCATACAATGAGCAGTACTTC. Translating gives CASSYFNPAYNEQYF.

This sequence joins TRBV20-1 and TRBJ2-5; TRBD1 agrees at 8 bases. The assigned J gene may be wrong: the sequence end matches TRBJ2-7 better. This CDR3 has 13 amino acids. The germline CDR1 and CDR2 sequences are DFQATT and SNEGSKA (reference sequence). CDR3 amino acids: CSALRGRFDEQYF. For the CDR3, the DNA is TGCAGTGCCCTCAGGGGGCGCTTCGACGAGCAGTACTTC.

The rearrangement links TRBV30 to TRBJ1-2; D might be TRBD1 (6 bases). Germline V gene sequence: CDR1 GTSNPN, CDR2 SVGIG (reference sequence). This CDR3 contains 12 residues. Trimming took 8 bases from V and 8 from J, leaving 18 bases between them. CDR3 in DNA: TGTGCCGTACACCGGGACATGGAAGGCTACACCTTC. Encoded protein: CAVHRDMEGYTF.

The rearrangement links TRBV3-1 to TRBJ1-4; no definite D call. The CDR3 contains 16 residues. V lost 0 bases, J lost 8 bases, and 16 bases lay in between. Germline CDR1 is LGHDT and CDR2 is YNNKEL (reference sequence). The CDR3 protein is CASSQDPHGVFEKLFF. CDR3 DNA: TGTGCCAGCAGCCAAGATCCCCACGGGGTATTCGAAAAACTGTTTTTT.

The rearrangement uses TRBV5-1 and TRBJ2-1; 12 bases agree with TRBD2. The junction had 6 bases not matched to a gene; V was cut back by 2 bases and J by 9 bases. This CDR3 spans 15 amino acids. Looked up from germline, CDR1 is SGHRS and CDR2 is YFSETQ. The CDR3 here is CASSFLAGGPSEQFF. The CDR3 coding sequence is TGCGCCAGCAGCTTCCTAGCGGGAGGGCCAAGTGAGCAGTTCTTC.

The rearrangement joins TRBV6-2 or TRBV6-3 to TRBJ2-7; 13 bases are a match to TRBD2. Matching the DNA end better, TRBJ2-5 makes the J call doubtful. Germline values: CDR1 MNHEY, CDR2 SVGEGT. The CDR3 contains 17 residues. CDR3 amino acids: CASSFGLAGVARETQYF. The CDR3 nucleotides read TGTGCCAGCAGCTTCGGACTAGCGGGAGTCGCCAGAGAGACCCAGTACTTC.

The chain carries TRBV9 and TRBJ2-1, with D maybe TRBD2 (6 bases). Looked up from germline, CDR1 is SGDLS and CDR2 is YYNGEE. Trimming removed 3 bases from V and 3 bases from J, with 16 bases in between. The CDR3 covers 16 residues. The CDR3 region has the DNA TGTGCCAGCAGCGCCGAAGCGGGTTTAGGCTACAATGAGCAGTTCTTC. This codes for CASSAEAGLGYNEQFF.

As for this clonotype: A single base separates this from a much larger clone, so it may be a read error. This sequence joins TRBV6-6 and TRBJ2-3; maybe TRBD1 (6 bases). Germline V gene lookup returns CDR1 MNHNY and CDR2 SVGAGI (reference sequence). This CDR3 comprises 15 residues. V was trimmed by 1 base and J by 5 bases, leaving 13 bases between them. As DNA, the CDR3 is TGTGCCAGCAGTTACTGGACAGCGAGCGGAGATACGCAGTATTTT. Amino acids: CASSYWTASGDTQYF.

For the CDR3, the DNA is TGCAGCGTCGTGGGCCGGAGCACAGATACGCAGTATTTT. Amino acids: CSVVGRSTDTQYF. The chain recombines TRBV29-1 with TRBJ2-3; D unresolved. Trimming stripped 6 bases from V and 0 bases from J, with 10 bases between. Germline V lookup: CDR1 SQVTM, CDR2 ANQGSEA. The CDR3 loop spans 13 amino acids.

The J gene is TRBJ2-1, the V gene TRBV19; D is uncertain. CDR3 size: 15 residues. Germline V lookup: CDR1 LNHDA, CDR2 SQIVND (reference sequence). Trimming pared 1 base from V and 0 bases from J, leaving 7 bases between. The CDR3 coding sequence is TGTGCCAGTAGTATAGGGCTCCCCTCCTACAATGAGCAGTTCTTC. Translating gives CASSIGLPSYNEQFF.

This clonotype occurred a few times. This rearrangement joins TRBV20-1 to TRBJ2-3; maybe TRBD1 (6 bases). The CDR3 is 14 amino acids. V lost 6 bases and J 5 bases, leaving 18 bases between the germline ends. Germline CDR1 reads DFQATT; CDR2 reads SNEGSKA (reference sequence). The CDR3: CSAPGQPSGDTQYF. The CDR3 region has the DNA TGCAGTGCGCCCGGACAGCCTTCGGGAGATACGCAGTATTTT.

In this sample, this clonotype turned up a few times. The chain carries TRBV9 and TRBJ2-1; 8 bases fit TRBD2. CDR1 and CDR2 from the germline V gene are SGDLS and YYNGEE. The CDR3 length is 15 residues. With 3 bases clipped from V and 7 bases from J, the junction kept 9 bases outside the gene matches. The CDR3 spells CASSDPAGAGNEQFF. CDR3 nucleotide sequence: TGTGCCAGCAGCGATCCAGCGGGGGCTGGGAATGAGCAGTTCTTC.

With regard to this clonotype: A much larger clone differs from this one at a single base, so this may be a read error. The chain joins TRBV7-9 to TRBJ2-1; 7 bases are a match to TRBD2. Germline lookup yields CDR1 SEHNR and CDR2 FQNEAQ (reference sequence). The ends lost 5 bases at V and 10 bases at J; junction bases unmatched: 14. This CDR3 spans 15 amino acids. CDR3 in DNA: TGTGCCAGCAGCCCTGTGGGGGGGGTTAGCAACGAGCAGTTCTTC. Protein sequence: CASSPVGGVSNEQFF.

This clonotype was detected a few times. The chain couples TRBV5-1 to TRBJ1-6; D unclear. This CDR3 contains 13 residues. Per germline, CDR1 SGHRS and CDR2 YFSETQ. Trimming shortened V by 0 bases and J by 9 bases, and 7 bases separated the two germline ends. The CDR3 DNA follows: TGCGCCAGCAGCTTGGGTTCGACTTCACCCCTCCACTTT. The encoded protein is CASSLGSTSPLHF.

This clonotype was counted only a few times. The chain uses TRBV29-1 and TRBJ2-2, with 9 bases that match TRBD1. This CDR3 contains 14 residues. The germline V gene encodes CDR1 SQVTM and CDR2 ANQGSEA. Trimming cost V 5 bases and J 6 bases; bases outside gene matches: 7. CDR3 DNA: TGCAGCGTTTCCGGGACAGGGAGCCCCGGGGAGCTGTTTTTT. This sequence encodes CSVSGTGSPGELFF.

Written as DNA, the CDR3 is TGTGCCAGCAGTTTAGCGGGGGAGGGGGCTGTCAAAAACATTCAGTACTTC. Translated, it gives CASSLAGEGAVKNIQYF. V is TRBV12-3 or TRBV12-4 and J is TRBJ2-4; the D gene could be TRBD1 or TRBD2 (7 bases each). This CDR3 is 17 amino acids long. The V end lost 0 bases, the J end lost 3 bases, and 15 bases lay between the germline ends.

CDR3 DNA: TGTGCCAGCAGTGGAGCGGGAGGGGTCGATGAGCAGTTCTTC. Its protein product is CASSGAGGVDEQFF. The rearrangement joins TRBV19 to TRBJ2-1; 10 nucleotides align to TRBD2. Trimming cost V 9 bases and J 8 bases; bases outside gene matches: 10. Germline CDR1 is LNHDA and CDR2 is SQIVND (reference sequence). The CDR3 loop spans 14 amino acids.

The chain recombines TRBV9 with TRBJ2-1; 13 bases agree with TRBD2. The germline V gene has CDR1 SGDLS and CDR2 YYNGEE. CDR3 length: 16 residues. J was trimmed by 11 bases and V by 3 bases; bases with no gene match: 11. The CDR3 loop reads CASSAFRLAGGMKQFF. CDR3 nucleotides: TGTGCCAGCAGCGCCTTCAGACTAGCGGGAGGAATGAAGCAGTTCTTC.

V gene TRBV7-9 combines with J gene TRBJ1-2; D possibly corresponds to TRBD1 (6 bases). Deletions cut 5 bases from V and 6 bases from J, with 16 bases between. The CDR3 length is 14 residues. Looked up from germline, CDR1 is SEHNR and CDR2 is FQNEAQ (reference sequence). For the CDR3, the DNA is TGTGCCAGCAGCGCAGGGGAGGGGATGGATGGCTACACCTTC. Translated, it gives CASSAGEGMDGYTF.